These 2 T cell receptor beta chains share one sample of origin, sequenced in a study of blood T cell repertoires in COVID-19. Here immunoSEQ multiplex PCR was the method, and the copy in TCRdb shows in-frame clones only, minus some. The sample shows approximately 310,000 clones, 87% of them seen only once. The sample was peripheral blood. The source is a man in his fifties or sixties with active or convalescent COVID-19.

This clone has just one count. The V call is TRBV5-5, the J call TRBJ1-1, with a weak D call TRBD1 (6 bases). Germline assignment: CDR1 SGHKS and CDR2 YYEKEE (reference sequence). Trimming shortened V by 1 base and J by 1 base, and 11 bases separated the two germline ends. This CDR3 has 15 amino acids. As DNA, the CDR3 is TGTGCCAGCAGCTTGAGGGGGAACGGGAACACTGAAGCTTTCTTT. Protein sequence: CASSLRGNGNTEAFF.

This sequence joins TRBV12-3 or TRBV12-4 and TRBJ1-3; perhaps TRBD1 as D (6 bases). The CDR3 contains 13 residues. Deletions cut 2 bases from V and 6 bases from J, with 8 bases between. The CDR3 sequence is CASSLQGQNTIYF. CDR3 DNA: TGTGCCAGCAGTTTACAGGGGCAAAACACCATATATTTT.